This record looks at one TCR beta chain sequence and its context. Its antigen remains unidentified. No per-base quality is available; no much larger clone lies one base away. This sample stems from a study of T cell changes during pregnancy in multiple sclerosis (dated by TCRdb to about 2019). Regarding the research as a whole: Changes in the T cell repertoire over the course of pregnancy were examined in this study in women with multiple sclerosis.

V is cut back by 6 bases and J by 0 bases, with 14 bases in the junction unmatched. Taken from cysteine to phenylalanine, the CDR3 has 19 residues. Left in the record is the CDR3 DNA by itself, 57 bases read in frame from the first base. From the germline V gene (reference sequence), CDR1 is MNHEY and CDR2 is SMNVEV. The library was produced with the immunoSEQ multiplex PCR assay. TCRdb re-hosts the immuneACCESS table, in-frame sequences only. Its copies lack some clones; in the studies checked, an unresolved V gene accounts for under half of them, and the cause for the rest is not known. The sample table lists about 37,000 clones, around 90% of them with a count of one. In total, the top ten clones hold 0.46% of the sample.

This TCR was recovered from a female donor in good health, enrolled as a control in a pregnancy study. The chain joins TRBV27 to TRBJ2-3; 11 nucleotides in the junction match TRBD2. The sequencing used CD4+ T cells from peripheral blood mononuclear cells, collected in the third trimester of pregnancy. In nucleotide form, the sequence is TGTGCCAGCAGCCACCCGGGGACTAGCGGAACTACTAGCACAGATACGCAGTATTTT. Its protein is CASSHPGTSGTTSTDTQYF.